The subject of this entry is one T cell receptor (beta chain). This clone turned up a few times. The antigen it recognizes is unknown. Per-base qualities were not stored, and no clone one base away is much larger. These data come from a study of shared clonotypes between healthy human individuals (dated by TCRdb to 2020 to 2021). Background on the whole study: A couple of women and a few men aged 18 to 49 years were included in the cohort. For each donor, CD4 naive and CD4 memory were each run on three plates, CD8 naive on two plates, and CD8 memory on one plate. The study deeply sequenced blood TCR repertoires of 5 or 6 healthy adults to estimate repertoire size and the extent of clonotype sharing between individuals. To increase sequencing depth and limit assay-specific biases, different laboratories used diverse techniques to prepare libraries and sequence TCR repertoires. Each donor's leukapheresis produced roughly between roughly 0.85 and 9.5 billion PBMCs.

What the study reported, not specific to this receptor: Compared with non-shared clonotypes, clonotypes shared by all four sorted-subset donors had higher generation probabilities. Because the study included a small number of donors, the genetic and exposure-history diversity represented was limited. Naive subsets generally had larger estimated clonotype richness than memory subsets. Even with the large sequencing depth, rarefaction of the sorted-subset datasets indicated that sequencing was incomplete. Sampling was restricted to blood, and TCR repertoires in tissues likely differ from the TCR repertoires found in blood. Pairwise subsampling led to the expectation that sequencing depth would affect the degree of clonotype sharing among donors. When a handful of donors were compared, the shared fraction of clonotypes was 5% to 6.5% for naive CD4, approximately 3.3% for naive CD8, more than 2% for memory CD4, and under 0.5% for memory CD8.

The donors were healthy, HIV-negative adults who had no recently reported acute infections or vaccinations. Only Caucasian adults living in Nashville, Tennessee, USA were represented among the donors. CD4+ T cells were enriched by magnetic negative selection; naive cells were then positively selected on CD45RA, and the negative fraction formed the memory subset. After blood collection by leukapheresis, PBMCs were isolated using Ficoll-Histopaque density gradient centrifugation and then cryopreserved in the vapor phase of liquid nitrogen. Purity and quantity of every magnetically sorted T cell population were checked by analytical flow cytometry. Each sorted fraction had its genomic DNA isolated and then quantified by UV absorbance on a Nanodrop 2000c. TCR CDR3 regions were amplified from genomic DNA by multiplex PCR using the deep immunoSEQ assay. For each cell subset, the extracted genomic DNA was distributed evenly across all wells of several immunoSEQ 96-well plates, and each plate served as one replicate. Each replicate PCR for sorted subsets received roughly 200 ng genomic DNA, equal to about 30,000 T cell genomes. The purified libraries were quantified using a Qubit 3.0 fluorometer, sized with a Bioanalyzer 2100, and then quantified again using the KAPA Library Quantification kit. Each immunoSEQ 96-well plate was sequenced on its own single-read 150-cycle Illumina NextSeq 550 flow cell. From the authors' description of their analysis: Because only junctional sequences without quality scores were contained in the immunoSEQ output, filtering matching that applied to full-length reads could not be performed. Sequences were annotated with PyIR, a Python wrapper for IgBLAST v1.9, and V/J genes and CDR3 were assigned using IMGT germline references. Reads with weak V/J assignments (E-value above 1e-6), missing CDR3, stop codons, out-of-frame junctions, or ambiguous translated residues were removed. V3J clonotypes were defined as sequences sharing an identical inferred V gene, J gene, and CDR3 amino acid sequence. Percentage overlap between repertoires was calculated by dividing the number of shared unique clonotypes by the size of the smaller repertoire. Richness of each repertoire was evaluated using RTK rarefaction, the Chao1 estimator, and Recon v2.1 estimates of unobserved clonotypes. OLGA was used to compute generation probabilities for all TCRbeta clonotypes that the gDNA method yielded from four donors. TCRdb holds this immuneACCESS table with in-frame rearrangements only. Some clones are missing; in checked studies, unresolved V genes explain under half, and the rest has no known cause. V and J calls and clone size are as listed in that table; D and trimming were resolved from the DNA. The sample table contains 740,000 or so clones; only one count was recorded for around 73% of them. Roughly 2% of the sample goes to the ten largest clones.

Its CDR3 holds 16 amino acids, cysteine through phenylalanine. The retained sequence is limited to the CDR3, 48 bases, with the frame set at the first base. Trimming takes 4 bases from V and 0 bases from J, and the germline ends sit 13 bases apart. CDR1 SGHRS and CDR2 YFSETQ are derived from the germline V gene. The chain couples TRBV5-1 to TRBJ2-2, with the D gene uncertain. This sequence originates from a woman in her twenties or thirties in good health. Source material: memory CD4+ T cells sorted from blood. Interpreted using the paper, the cell subset or site label stands for: CD45RA-negative fraction. CDR3 reads: CASSRADFTNTGELFF. The DNA sequence is TGCGCCAGCAGCCGGGCTGATTTTACGAACACCGGGGAGCTGTTTTTT. Extended through the reference TRBV5-1 and TRBJ2-2 proteins, this CDR3 yields the full variable domain: KAGVTQTPRYLIKTRGQQVTLSCSPISGHRSVSWYQQTPGQGLQFLFEYFSETQRNKGNFPGRFSGRQFSNSRSEMNVSTLELGDSALYLCASSRADFTNTGELFFGEGSRLTVL.